The T cell receptor (beta chain) described here comes from a study of T cell repertoires in cytomegalovirus infection. The overall study: It was recently identified HLA-C-restricted and well-studied HLA-B-restricted CMV epitopes that the study used. Indications came from public TCR beta signatures; they pointed to CMV infection and to a matching HLA type.

TCRdb re-analysed the reads in MiXCR, keeping a single row per CDR3 protein. The sample records tens of thousands of distinct CDR3 sequences, roughly a fifth being singletons. This clonotype was detected many times. Antigen specificity is unknown. Germline V gene lookup returns CDR1 SEHNR and CDR2 FQNEAQ (reference sequence). The CDR3 is 16 residues long. V shed 5 bases and J 7 bases; nucleotides not matched to a gene: 14. This receptor was identified in a human donor in good health (CMV status not recorded). Some clones in this sample may be carry-over from other donors' samples. The chain links TRBV7-9 to TRBJ2-1; 7 bases align to TRBD2. The source material was CD8+ T cells from cultured PBMCs, sampled from culture after CMV antigen stimulation. The CDR3 sequence: CASSLGEAGRRNEQFF. CDR3 coding DNA: TGTGCCAGCAGCCTCGGGGAAGCGGGACGCAGGAATGAGCAGTTCTTC.